This T cell receptor (beta chain) was found in a study of cytomegalovirus exposure and HLA in healthy donors. Worth noting for this clone: The target antigen is unknown.

CDR3 length: 16 residues. Trimming took 2 bases from V and 7 from J; bases not matched to a gene: 12. Germline V lookup: CDR1 MGHRA, CDR2 YSYEKL. Study results and limitations: It was approximately 170 TCR beta chains that were listed as cytomegalovirus-associated. Later on, a genetic analysis was performed. It linked a missense variant in DCLRE1C with V- and J-gene trimming of TCR beta.

In the PCR, 60 Vbeta and 13 Jbeta primers were used. The table came from immunoSEQ multiplex PCR; TCRdb's copy has only in-frame clones and leaves some out. The table lists about 98,000 clones, over 80% of them singletons. The chain combines TRBV4-1 with TRBJ2-7; 9 bases map to TRBD2. The sequence was collected from a female donor in good health and CMV-seropositive. Sequenced input: PBMCs. The CDR3 coding sequence is TGCGCCAGCAGCCAACCCGGGGTAGCGGGAGTCGGAGAGCAGTACTTC. Protein product: CASSQPGVAGVGEQYF.